The 6 T cell receptor beta chains listed next were all sequenced from one sample in a study of OX40 agonist ivuxolimab in advanced cancers. The library was prepared using the immunoSEQ multiplex PCR assay. This immuneACCESS table, as held by TCRdb, lists in-frame sequences with V and J called but not all clones. Of the missing ones, under half trace to an unresolved V gene in checked studies; the others have no known cause. The sample table lists some 80,000 clones, approximately 90% of them with a count of one. The top ten clones comprise roughly 9% of the sample. The sequencing here drew on CD4+ or CD8+ T cells sorted from blood, taken in a trial of the OX40 agonist ivuxolimab. Receptor source: an adult with an advanced solid tumor such as melanoma, head and neck, liver or kidney cancer.

This clone was seen once. This chain uses TRBV9 with TRBJ2-1; D remains ambiguous. This CDR3 is 17 amino acids long. CDR1 is SGDLS, CDR2 YYNGEE, per germline. Deletions cut 2 bases from V and 4 bases from J, with 19 bases between. Here the CDR3 reads CASSVHLLAGPYNEQFF. The CDR3 DNA reads TGTGCCAGCAGCGTTCATCTTTTGGCAGGACCTTACAATGAGCAGTTCTTC.

The chain is built from TRBV7-8 and TRBJ2-7; possibly TRBD2 for D (5 bases). CDR1 and CDR2 from the germline V gene are SGHVS and FQNEAQ. With 2 bases removed from V and 6 bases from J, the gap between germline ends came to 11 bases. The CDR3 is made up of 13 amino acids. This chain's CDR3 is CASSLLEASEQYF. CDR3 DNA: TGTGCCAGCAGCTTATTGGAGGCGAGCGAGCAGTACTTC.

This clone was detected a few times. The chain employs TRBV7-9 and TRBJ2-3; 7 nucleotides align to TRBD1. Per germline, CDR1 SEHNR and CDR2 FQNEAQ (reference sequence). The CDR3 is 15 amino acids. J gave up 4 bases and V 1 base, and 5 bases lay outside the gene matches. The CDR3, as DNA: TGTGCCAGCAGCTTAGACAGGGGTGGTTCAGATACGCAGTATTTT. The encoded protein is CASSLDRGGSDTQYF.

This clone was seen only once. This chain joins TRBV12-5 and TRBJ2-3; 11 nucleotides line up with TRBD2. The V and J ends lost 1 base and 0 bases, in that order; junction bases with no gene match: 0. The V gene's germline CDR1 is LGHNT and CDR2 FRNRAP. The CDR3 consists of 16 residues. Here the CDR3 reads CASGLGLAGSTDTQYF. As DNA, the CDR3 is TGTGCTAGTGGTTTGGGACTAGCGGGGAGCACAGATACGCAGTATTTT.

The V gene is TRBV10-1, the J gene TRBJ1-1, with 9 bases fitting TRBD1. CDR1 WNHNN and CDR2 SYGVQD come from the germline V gene (reference sequence). V was pared by 0 bases and J by 10 bases, with 3 bases of the junction left unmatched. This CDR3 is built from 13 residues. This CDR3 reads CASSESLGQGAFF. The CDR3 nucleotides are TGCGCCAGCAGTGAGTCGTTGGGACAGGGAGCTTTCTTT.

This sequence joins TRBV5-1 and TRBJ2-7; tentative D call: TRBD1 (6 bases). V dropped 2 bases and J dropped 1 base, with 13 bases sitting between them. CDR3 length: 15 amino acids. Germline loops: CDR1 SGHRS, CDR2 YFSETQ. The CDR3 region is CASSLSTGDSYEQYF. The CDR3 DNA follows: TGCGCCAGCAGCTTATCGACAGGCGATTCCTACGAGCAGTACTTC. Full variable domain (remainder filled in from reference TRBV5-1 and TRBJ2-7): KAGVTQTPRYLIKTRGQQVTLSCSPISGHRSVSWYQQTPGQGLQFLFEYFSETQRNKGNFPGRFSGRQFSNSRSEMNVSTLELGDSALYLCASSLSTGDSYEQYFGPGTRLTVT.